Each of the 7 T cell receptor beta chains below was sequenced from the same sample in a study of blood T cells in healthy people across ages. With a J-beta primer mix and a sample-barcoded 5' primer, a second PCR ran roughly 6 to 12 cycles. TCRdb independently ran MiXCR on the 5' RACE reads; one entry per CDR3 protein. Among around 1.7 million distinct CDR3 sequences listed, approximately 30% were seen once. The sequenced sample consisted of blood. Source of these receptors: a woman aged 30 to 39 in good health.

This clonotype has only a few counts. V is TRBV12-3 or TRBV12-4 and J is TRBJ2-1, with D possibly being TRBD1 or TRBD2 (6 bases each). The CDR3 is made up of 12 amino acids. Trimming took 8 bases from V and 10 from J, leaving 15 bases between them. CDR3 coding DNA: TGTGCCAGCGGGGGGCCCCGTGGGGAGCAGTTCTTC. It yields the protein CASGGPRGEQFF.

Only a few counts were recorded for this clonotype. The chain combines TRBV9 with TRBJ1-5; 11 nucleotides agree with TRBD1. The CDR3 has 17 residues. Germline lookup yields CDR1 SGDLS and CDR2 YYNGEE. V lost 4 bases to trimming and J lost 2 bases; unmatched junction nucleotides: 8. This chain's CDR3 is CASSRGQGVVGNQPQHF. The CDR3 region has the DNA TGTGCCAGCAGCCGGGGACAGGGGGTGGTAGGCAATCAGCCCCAGCATTTT.

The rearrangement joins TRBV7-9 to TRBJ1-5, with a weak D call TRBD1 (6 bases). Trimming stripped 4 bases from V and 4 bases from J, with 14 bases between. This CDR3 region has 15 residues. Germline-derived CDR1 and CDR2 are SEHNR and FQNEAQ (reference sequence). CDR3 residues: CASSSKGQINQPQHF. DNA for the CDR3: TGTGCCAGCAGCTCCAAAGGACAGATAAATCAGCCCCAGCATTTT.

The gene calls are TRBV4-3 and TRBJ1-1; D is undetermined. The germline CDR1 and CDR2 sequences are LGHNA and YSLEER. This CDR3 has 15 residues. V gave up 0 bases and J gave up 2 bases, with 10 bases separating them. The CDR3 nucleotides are TGCGCCAGCAGCCAAGATGTACAATACAACACTGAAGCTTTCTTT. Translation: CASSQDVQYNTEAFF.

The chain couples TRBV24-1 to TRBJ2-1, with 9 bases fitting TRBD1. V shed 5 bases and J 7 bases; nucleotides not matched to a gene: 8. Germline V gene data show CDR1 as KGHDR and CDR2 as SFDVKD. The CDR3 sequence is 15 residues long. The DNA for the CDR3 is TGTGCCACCAGTGGTCCGGGACAGGGTCCGAATGAGCAGTTCTTC. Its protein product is CATSGPGQGPNEQFF.

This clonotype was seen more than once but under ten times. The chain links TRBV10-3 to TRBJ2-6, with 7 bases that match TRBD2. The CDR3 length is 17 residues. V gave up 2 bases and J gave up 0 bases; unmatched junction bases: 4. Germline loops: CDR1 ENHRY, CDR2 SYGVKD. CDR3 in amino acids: CAISEGSGASGANVLTF. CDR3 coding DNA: TGTGCCATCAGTGAGGGCAGCGGGGCCTCTGGGGCCAACGTCCTGACTTTC.

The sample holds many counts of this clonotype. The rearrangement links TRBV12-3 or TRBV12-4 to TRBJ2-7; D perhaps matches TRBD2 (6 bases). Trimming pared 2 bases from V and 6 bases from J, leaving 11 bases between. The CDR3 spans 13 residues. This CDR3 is CASSLRGLGEQYF. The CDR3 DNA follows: TGTGCCAGCAGTTTAAGGGGACTGGGCGAGCAGTACTTC.